The entry below gives a single T cell receptor beta chain sequence along with its context. This specimen comes from a study of blood T cell repertoires in COVID-19. As for the study in general: Samples taken during acute and convalescent COVID-19 were collected in the United States, Italy and Spain.

Original methodology: Reference gene primer amplification yielded estimated nucleated cell counts. Sequenced by immunoSEQ multiplex PCR; TCRdb stores in-frame clones only, minus some. V and J calls and clone size come straight from that table; D and trimming were deduced from the DNA. The top ten clones hold 3% to 4.5% of a sample with about 240,000 clones, about 83% of them seen once. The germline gives CDR1 SGHAT, CDR2 FQNNGV. Trimming left V 3 bases short and J 0 bases short, with 12 bases between. The CDR3 length is 16 residues. The clonotype originates from a woman between 40 and 55 years old who had been exposed to COVID-19. The gene calls are TRBV11-2 and TRBJ1-3; D gene uncertain. Material: PBMCs or T cells enriched from blood (not recorded which). In nucleotides, the CDR3 is TGTGCCAGCAGCTTCCGGCGGCAGAGCTCTGGAAACACCATATATTTT. Protein sequence: CASSFRRQSSGNTIYF.